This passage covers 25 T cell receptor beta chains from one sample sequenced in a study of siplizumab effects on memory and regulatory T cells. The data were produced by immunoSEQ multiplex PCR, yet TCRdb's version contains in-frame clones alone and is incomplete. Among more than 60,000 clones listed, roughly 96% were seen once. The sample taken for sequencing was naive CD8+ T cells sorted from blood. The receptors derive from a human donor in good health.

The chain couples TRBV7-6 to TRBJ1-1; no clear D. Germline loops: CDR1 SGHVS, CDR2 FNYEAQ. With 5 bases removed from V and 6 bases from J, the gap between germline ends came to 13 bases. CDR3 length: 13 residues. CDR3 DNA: TGTGCCAGCAGCCCCGTGATGGGGTCTGAAGCTTTCTTT. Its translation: CASSPVMGSEAFF.

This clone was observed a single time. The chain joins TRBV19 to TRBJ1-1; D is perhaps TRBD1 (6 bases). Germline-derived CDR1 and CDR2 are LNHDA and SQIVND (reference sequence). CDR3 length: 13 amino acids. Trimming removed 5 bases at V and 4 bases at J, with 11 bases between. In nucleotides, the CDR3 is TGTGCCAGTAGTTCGGGGGGCGGCACTGAAGCTTTCTTT. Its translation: CASSSGGGTEAFF. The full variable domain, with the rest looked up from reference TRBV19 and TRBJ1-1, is DGGITQSPKYLFRKEGQNVTLSCEQNLNHDAMYWYRQDPGQGLRLIYYSQIVNDFQKGDIAEGYSVSREKKESFPLTVTSAQKNPTAFYLCASSSGGGTEAFFGQGTRLTVV.

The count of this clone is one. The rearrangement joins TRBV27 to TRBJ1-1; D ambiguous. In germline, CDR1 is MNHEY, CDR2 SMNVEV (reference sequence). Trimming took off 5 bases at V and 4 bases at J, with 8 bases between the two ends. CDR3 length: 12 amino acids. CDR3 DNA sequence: TGTGCCAGCAGTGGAGGTCCCACTGAAGCTTTCTTT. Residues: CASSGGPTEAFF.

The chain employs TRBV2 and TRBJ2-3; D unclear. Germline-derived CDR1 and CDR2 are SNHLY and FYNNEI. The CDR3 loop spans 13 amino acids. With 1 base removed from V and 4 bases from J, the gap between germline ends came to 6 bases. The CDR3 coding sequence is TGTGCCAGCAGTGAAGGTGGAGCAGATACGCAGTATTTT. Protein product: CASSEGGADTQYF.

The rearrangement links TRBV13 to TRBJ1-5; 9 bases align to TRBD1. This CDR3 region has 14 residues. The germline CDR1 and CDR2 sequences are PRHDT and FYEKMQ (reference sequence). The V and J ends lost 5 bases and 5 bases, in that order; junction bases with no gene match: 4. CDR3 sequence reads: CASSEQGADQPQHF. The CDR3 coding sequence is TGTGCCAGCAGCGAACAGGGGGCCGATCAGCCCCAGCATTTT. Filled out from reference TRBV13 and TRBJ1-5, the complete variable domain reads AAGVIQSPRHLIKEKRETATLKCYPIPRHDTVYWYQQGPGQDPQFLISFYEKMQSDKGSIPDRFSAQQFSDYHSELNMSSLELGDSALYFCASSEQGADQPQHFGDGTRLSIL.

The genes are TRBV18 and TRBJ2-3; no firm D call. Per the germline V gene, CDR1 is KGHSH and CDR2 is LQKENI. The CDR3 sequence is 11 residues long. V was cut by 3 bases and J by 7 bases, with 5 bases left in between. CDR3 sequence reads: CASSPDYTQYF. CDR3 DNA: TGTGCCAGCTCACCCGATTATACGCAGTATTTT.

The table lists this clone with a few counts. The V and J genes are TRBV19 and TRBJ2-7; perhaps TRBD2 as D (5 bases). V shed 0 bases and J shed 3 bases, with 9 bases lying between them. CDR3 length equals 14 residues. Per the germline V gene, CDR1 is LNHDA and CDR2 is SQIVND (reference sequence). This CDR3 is CASSIEAGVYEQYF. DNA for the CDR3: TGTGCCAGTAGTATAGAGGCCGGGGTCTACGAGCAGTACTTC. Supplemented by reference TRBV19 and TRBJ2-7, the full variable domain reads DGGITQSPKYLFRKEGQNVTLSCEQNLNHDAMYWYRQDPGQGLRLIYYSQIVNDFQKGDIAEGYSVSREKKESFPLTVTSAQKNPTAFYLCASSIEAGVYEQYFGPGTRLTVT.

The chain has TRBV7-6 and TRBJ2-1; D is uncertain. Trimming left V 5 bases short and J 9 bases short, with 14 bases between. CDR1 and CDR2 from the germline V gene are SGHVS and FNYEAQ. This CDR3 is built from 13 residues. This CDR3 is CASSPPLFGEQFF. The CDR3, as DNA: TGTGCCAGCAGCCCCCCGTTGTTTGGTGAGCAGTTCTTC.

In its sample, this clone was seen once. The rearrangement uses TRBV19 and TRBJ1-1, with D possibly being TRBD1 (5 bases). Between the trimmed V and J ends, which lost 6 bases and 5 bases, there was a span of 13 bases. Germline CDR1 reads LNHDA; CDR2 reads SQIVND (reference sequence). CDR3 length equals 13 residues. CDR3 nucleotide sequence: TGTGCCAGTAGGGAAACCTGGGGGACTGAAGCTTTCTTT. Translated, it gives CASRETWGTEAFF.

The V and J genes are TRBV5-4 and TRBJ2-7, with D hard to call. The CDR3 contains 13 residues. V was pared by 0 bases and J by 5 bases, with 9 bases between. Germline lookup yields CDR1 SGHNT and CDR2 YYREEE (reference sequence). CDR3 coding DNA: TGTGCCAGCAGCTTGGCGGCAGGCGACGAGCAGTACTTC. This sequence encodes CASSLAAGDEQYF.

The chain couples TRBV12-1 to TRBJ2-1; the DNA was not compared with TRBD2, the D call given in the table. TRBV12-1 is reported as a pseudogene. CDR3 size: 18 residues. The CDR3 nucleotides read TGTGCCAGCAGCTCCTCCTCGGGACTAGCGGGGCACTACAATGAGCAGTTCTTC. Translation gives CASSSSSGLAGHYNEQFF.

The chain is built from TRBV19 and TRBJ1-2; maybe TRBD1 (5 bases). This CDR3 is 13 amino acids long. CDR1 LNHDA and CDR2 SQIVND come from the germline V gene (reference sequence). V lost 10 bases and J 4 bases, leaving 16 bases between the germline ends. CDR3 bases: TGTGCCACCAGCCCCGGGGGAAGCTATGGCTACACCTTC. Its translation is CATSPGGSYGYTF.

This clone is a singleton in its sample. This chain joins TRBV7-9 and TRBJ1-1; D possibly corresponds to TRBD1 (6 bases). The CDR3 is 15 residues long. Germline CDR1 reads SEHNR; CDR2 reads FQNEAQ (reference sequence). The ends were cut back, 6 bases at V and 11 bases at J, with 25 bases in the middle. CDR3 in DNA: TGTGCCAGCAGTTCAACCGGGACACCCCACCCGGAGGCTTTCTTT. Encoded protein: CASSSTGTPHPEAFF.

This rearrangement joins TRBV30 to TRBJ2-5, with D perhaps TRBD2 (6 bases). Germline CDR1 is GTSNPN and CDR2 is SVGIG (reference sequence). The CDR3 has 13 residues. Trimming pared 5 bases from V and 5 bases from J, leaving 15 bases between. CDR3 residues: CAWSAGSPETQYF. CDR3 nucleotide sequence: TGTGCCTGGTCCGCGGGGAGCCCGGAGACCCAGTACTTC.

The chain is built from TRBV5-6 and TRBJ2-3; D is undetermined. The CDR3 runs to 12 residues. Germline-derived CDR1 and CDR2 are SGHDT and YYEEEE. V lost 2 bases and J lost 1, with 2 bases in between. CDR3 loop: CASSFGTDTQYF. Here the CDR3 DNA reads TGTGCCAGCAGCTTTGGCACAGATACGCAGTATTTT.

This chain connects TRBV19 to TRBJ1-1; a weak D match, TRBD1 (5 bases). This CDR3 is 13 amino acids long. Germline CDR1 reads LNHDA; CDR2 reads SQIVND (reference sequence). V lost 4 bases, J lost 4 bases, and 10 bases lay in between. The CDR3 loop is CASSTGGITEAFF. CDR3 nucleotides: TGTGCCAGTAGTACCGGGGGTATCACTGAAGCTTTCTTT. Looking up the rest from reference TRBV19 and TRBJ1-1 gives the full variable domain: DGGITQSPKYLFRKEGQNVTLSCEQNLNHDAMYWYRQDPGQGLRLIYYSQIVNDFQKGDIAEGYSVSREKKESFPLTVTSAQKNPTAFYLCASSTGGITEAFFGQGTRLTVV.

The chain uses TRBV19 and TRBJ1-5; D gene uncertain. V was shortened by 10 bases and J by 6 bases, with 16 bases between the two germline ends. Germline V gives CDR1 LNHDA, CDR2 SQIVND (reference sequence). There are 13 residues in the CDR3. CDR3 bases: TGTGCCACTACGCCGGCGGGATCTCAGCCCCAGCATTTT. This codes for CATTPAGSQPQHF.

CDR3 protein: CASRDRVDYGYTF. The CDR3 coding sequence is TGTGCCAGCAGGGACAGGGTTGACTATGGCTACACCTTC. The rearrangement links TRBV2 to TRBJ1-2; TRBD1 aligns across 8 bases. CDR1 SNHLY and CDR2 FYNNEI come from the germline V gene. The CDR3 has 13 amino acids. The V and J ends lost 6 bases and 3 bases, in that order; junction bases with no gene match: 3.

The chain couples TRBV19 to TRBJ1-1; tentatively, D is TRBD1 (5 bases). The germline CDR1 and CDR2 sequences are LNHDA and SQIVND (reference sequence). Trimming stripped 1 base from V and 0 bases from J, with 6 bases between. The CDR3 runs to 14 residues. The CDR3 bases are TGTGCCAGTAGTATAGGGGGGTTGAACACTGAAGCTTTCTTT. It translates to CASSIGGLNTEAFF.

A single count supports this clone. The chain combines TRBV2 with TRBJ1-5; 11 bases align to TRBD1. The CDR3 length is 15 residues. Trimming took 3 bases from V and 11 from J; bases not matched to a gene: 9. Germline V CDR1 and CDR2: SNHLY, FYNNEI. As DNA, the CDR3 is TGTGCCAGCAGTGACGGACAGGGGGCTGGAATGACCCAGCATTTT. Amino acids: CASSDGQGAGMTQHF.

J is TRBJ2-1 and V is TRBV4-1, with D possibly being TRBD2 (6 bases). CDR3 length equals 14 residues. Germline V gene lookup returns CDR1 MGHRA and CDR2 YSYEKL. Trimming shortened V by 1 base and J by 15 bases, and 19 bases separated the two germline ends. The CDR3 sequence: CASSQVGEAQEGFF. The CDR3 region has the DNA TGCGCCAGCAGCCAAGTGGGAGAAGCCCAGGAGGGGTTCTTC.

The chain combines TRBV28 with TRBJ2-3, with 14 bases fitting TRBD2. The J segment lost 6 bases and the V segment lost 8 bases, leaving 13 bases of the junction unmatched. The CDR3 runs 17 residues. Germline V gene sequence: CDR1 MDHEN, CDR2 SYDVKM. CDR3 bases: TGTGCCAGCTTCCGTCCGGGACTAGCGGGGGCGGGCGATACGCAGTATTTT. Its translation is CASFRPGLAGAGDTQYF. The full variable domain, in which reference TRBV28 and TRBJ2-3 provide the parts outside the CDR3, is DVKVTQSSRYLVKRTGEKVFLECVQDMDHENMFWYRQDPGLGLRLIYFSYDVKMKEKGDIPEGYSVSREKKERFSLILESASTNQTSMYLCASFRPGLAGAGDTQYFGPGTRLTVL.

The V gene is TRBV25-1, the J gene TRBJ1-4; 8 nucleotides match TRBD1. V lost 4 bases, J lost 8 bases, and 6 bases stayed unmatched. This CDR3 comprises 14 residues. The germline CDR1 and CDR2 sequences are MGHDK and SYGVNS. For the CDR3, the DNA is TGTGCCAGCAGTGTACAGGGGGTCGGGGAAAAACTGTTTTTT. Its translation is CASSVQGVGEKLFF. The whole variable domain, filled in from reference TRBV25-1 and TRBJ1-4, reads EADIYQTPRYLVIGTGKKITLECSQTMGHDKMYWYQQDPGMELHLIHYSYGVNSTEKGDLSSESTVSRIRTEHFPLTLESARPSHTSQYLCASSVQGVGEKLFFGSGTQLSVL.

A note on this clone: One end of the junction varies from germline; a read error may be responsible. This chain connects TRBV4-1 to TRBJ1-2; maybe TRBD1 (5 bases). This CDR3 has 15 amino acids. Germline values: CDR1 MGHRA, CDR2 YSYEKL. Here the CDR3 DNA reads TGCGCCAGCAGACAAGAATCAGGGACGCAGAATGGCTACACCTTC. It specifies CASRQESGTQNGYTF.

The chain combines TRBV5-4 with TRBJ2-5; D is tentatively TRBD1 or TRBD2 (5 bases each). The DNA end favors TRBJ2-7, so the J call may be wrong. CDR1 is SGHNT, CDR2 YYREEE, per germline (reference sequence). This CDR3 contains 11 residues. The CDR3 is CASIGGNEQYF. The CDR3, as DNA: TGTGCCAGCATTGGGGGTAACGAGCAGTACTTC.